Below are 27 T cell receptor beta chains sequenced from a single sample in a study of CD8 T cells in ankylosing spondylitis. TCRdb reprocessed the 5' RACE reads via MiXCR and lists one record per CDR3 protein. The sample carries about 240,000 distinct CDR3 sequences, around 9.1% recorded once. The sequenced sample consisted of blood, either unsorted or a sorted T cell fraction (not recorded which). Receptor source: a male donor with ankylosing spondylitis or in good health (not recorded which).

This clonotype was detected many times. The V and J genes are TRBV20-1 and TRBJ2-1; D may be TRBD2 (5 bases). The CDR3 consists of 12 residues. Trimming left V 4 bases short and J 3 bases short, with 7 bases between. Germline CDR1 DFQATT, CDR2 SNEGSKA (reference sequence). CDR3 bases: TGCAGTGCTAAGGGAGACTACAATGAGCAGTTCTTC. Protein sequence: CSAKGDYNEQFF.

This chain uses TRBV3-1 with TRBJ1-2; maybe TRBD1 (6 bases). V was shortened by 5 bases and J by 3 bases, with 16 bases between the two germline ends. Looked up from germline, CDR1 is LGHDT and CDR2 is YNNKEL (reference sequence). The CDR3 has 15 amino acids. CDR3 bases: TGTGCCAGCAGCTCTGGCCGGGGGCAGCACTATGGCTACACCTTC. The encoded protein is CASSSGRGQHYGYTF.

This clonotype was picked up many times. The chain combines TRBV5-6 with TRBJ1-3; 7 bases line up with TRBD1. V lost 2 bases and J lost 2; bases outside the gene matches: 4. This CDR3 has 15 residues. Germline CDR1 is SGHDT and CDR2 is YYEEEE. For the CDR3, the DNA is TGTGCCAGCAGCTTCTTTGACAGGGCTGGAAACACCATATATTTT. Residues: CASSFFDRAGNTIYF.

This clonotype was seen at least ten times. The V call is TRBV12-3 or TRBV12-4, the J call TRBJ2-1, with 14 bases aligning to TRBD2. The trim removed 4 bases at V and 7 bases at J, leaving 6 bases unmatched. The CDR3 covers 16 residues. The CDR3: CASSYPGLAGVNEQFF. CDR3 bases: TGTGCCAGCAGTTACCCGGGACTAGCGGGAGTAAATGAGCAGTTCTTC.

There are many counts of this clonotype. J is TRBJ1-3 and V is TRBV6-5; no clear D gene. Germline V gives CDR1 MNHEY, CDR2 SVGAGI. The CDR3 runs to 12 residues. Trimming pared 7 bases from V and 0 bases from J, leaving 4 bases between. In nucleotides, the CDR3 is TGTGCCAGCACAGCCTCTGGAAACACCATATATTTT. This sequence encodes CASTASGNTIYF.

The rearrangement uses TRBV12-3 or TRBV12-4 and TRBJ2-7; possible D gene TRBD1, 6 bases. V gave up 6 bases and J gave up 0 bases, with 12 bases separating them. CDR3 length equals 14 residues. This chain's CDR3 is CASRLGASSYEQYF. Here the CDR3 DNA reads TGTGCCAGCAGGTTGGGGGCGAGCTCCTACGAGCAGTACTTC.

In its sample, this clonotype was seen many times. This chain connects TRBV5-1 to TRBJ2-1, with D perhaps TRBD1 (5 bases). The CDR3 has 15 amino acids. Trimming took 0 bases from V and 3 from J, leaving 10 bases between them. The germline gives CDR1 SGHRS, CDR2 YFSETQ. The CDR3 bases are TGCGCCAGCAGCTTGGAAGGACAAGACTACAATGAGCAGTTCTTC. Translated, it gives CASSLEGQDYNEQFF.

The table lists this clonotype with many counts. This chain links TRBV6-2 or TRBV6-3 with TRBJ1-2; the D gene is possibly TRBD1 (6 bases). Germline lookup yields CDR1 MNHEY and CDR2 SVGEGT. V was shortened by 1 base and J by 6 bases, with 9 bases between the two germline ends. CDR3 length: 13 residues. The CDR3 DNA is TGTGCCAGCAGTTACTGGGCAGGGGATGGCTACACCTTC. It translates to CASSYWAGDGYTF.

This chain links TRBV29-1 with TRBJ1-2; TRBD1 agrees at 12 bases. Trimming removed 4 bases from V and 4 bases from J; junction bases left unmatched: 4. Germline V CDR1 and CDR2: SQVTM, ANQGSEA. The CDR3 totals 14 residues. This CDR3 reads CSVGGTGGVYGYTF. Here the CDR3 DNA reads TGCAGCGTTGGGGGGACAGGGGGCGTCTATGGCTACACCTTC.

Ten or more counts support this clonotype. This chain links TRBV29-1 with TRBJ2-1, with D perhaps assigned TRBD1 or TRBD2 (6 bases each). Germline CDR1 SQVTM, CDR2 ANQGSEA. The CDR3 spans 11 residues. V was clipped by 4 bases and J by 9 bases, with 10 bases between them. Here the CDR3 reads CSVVGGPEQFF. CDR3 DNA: TGCAGCGTTGTAGGGGGGCCTGAGCAGTTCTTC.

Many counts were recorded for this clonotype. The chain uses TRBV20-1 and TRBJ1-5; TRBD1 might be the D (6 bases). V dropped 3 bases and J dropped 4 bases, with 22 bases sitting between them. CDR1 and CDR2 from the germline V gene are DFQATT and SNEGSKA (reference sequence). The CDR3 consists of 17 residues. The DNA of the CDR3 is TGCAGTGCTAGGTTCGGGGGGGGCGGAGGGAGGAATCAGCCCCAGCATTTT. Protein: CSARFGGGGGRNQPQHF.

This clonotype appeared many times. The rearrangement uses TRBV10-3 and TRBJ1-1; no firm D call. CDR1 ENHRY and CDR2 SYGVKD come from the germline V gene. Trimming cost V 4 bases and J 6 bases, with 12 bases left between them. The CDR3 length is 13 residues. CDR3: CAISGPMVAEAFF. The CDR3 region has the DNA TGTGCCATCAGTGGACCGATGGTTGCTGAAGCTTTCTTT.

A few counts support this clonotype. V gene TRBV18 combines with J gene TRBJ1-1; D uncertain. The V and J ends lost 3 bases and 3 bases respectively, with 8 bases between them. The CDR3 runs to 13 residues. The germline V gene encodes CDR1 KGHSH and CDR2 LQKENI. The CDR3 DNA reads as TGTGCCAGCTCACCTGCGGCGGACACTGAAGCTTTCTTT. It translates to CASSPAADTEAFF.

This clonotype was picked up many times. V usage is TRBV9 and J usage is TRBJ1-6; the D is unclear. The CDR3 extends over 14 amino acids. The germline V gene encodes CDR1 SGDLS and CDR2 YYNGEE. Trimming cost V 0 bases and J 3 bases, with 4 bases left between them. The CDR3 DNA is TGTGCCAGCAGCGTAGGAGGCTATAATTCACCCCTCCACTTT. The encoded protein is CASSVGGYNSPLHF.

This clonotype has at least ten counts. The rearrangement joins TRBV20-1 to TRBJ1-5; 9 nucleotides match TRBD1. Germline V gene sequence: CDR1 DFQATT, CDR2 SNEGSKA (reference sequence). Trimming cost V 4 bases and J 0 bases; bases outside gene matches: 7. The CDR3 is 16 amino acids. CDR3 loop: CSAKQGAGYSNQPQHF. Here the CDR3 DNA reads TGCAGTGCTAAACAGGGGGCGGGGTATAGCAATCAGCCCCAGCATTTT.

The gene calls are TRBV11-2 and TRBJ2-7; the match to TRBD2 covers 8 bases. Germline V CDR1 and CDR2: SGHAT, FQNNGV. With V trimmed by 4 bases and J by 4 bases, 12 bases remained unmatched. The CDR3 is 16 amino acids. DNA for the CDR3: TGTGCCAGCAGCTCCAGCCCGGGACTAGTCGGTTACGAGCAGTACTTC. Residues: CASSSSPGLVGYEQYF.

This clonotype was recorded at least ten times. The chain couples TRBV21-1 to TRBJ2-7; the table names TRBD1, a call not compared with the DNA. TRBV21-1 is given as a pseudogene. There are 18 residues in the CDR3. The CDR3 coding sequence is TGTGCCAGCAGCAATCAGGGACAGGGGAAAGGGAGTACCTACGAGCAGTACTTC. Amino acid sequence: CASSNQGQGKGSTYEQYF.

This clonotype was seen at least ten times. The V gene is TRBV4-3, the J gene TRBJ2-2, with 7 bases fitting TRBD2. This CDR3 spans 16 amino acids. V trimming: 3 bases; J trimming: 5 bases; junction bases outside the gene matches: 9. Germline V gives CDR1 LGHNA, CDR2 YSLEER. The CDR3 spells CASSQPVRGGTGELFF. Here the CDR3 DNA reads TGCGCCAGCAGCCAGCCTGTAAGGGGAGGGACCGGGGAGCTGTTTTTT.

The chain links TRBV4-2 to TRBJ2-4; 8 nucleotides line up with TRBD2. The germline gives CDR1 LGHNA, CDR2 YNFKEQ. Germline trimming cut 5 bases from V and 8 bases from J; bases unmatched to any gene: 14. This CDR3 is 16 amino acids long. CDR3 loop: CASSSSGDGGADIQYF. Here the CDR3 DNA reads TGTGCCAGCAGCTCATCAGGGGACGGGGGGGCAGACATTCAGTACTTC.

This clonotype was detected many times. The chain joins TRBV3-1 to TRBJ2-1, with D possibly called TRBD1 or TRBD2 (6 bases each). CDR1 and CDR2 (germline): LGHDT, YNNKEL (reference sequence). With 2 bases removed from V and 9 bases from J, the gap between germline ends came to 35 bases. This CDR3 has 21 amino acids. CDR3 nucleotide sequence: TGTGCCAGCAGCCAAAATTATCCGGGGGCCAGTTTATATAGGAGCGACATTGAGCAGTTCTTC. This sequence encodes CASSQNYPGASLYRSDIEQFF.

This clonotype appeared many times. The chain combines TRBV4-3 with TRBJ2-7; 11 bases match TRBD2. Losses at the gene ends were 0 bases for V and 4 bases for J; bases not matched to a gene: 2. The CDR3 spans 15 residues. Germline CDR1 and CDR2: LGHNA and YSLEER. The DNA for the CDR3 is TGCGCCAGCAGCCAAGATAGCGGGAGGGGTTACGAGCAGTACTTC. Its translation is CASSQDSGRGYEQYF.

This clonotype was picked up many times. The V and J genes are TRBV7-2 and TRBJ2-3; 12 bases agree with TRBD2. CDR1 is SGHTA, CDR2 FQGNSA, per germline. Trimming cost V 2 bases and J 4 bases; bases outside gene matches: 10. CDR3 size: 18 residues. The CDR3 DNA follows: TGTGCCAGCAGCTTACGGCTAGCGGGAGGGTTGGTCCCAGATACGCAGTATTTT. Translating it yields CASSLRLAGGLVPDTQYF. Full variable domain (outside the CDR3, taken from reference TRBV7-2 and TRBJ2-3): GAGVSQSPSNKVTEKGKDVELRCDPISGHTALYWYRQSLGQGLEFLIYFQGNSAPDKSGLPSDRFSAERTGGSVSTLTIQRTQQEDSAVYLCASSLRLAGGLVPDTQYFGPGTRLTVL.

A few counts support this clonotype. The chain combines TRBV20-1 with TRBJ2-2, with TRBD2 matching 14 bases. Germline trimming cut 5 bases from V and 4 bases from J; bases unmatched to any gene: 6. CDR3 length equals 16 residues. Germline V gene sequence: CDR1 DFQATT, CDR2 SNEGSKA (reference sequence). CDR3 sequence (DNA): TGCAGTGCTTCGACTAGCGGGGGGGTAGGCACCGGGGAGCTGTTTTTT. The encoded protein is CSASTSGGVGTGELFF.

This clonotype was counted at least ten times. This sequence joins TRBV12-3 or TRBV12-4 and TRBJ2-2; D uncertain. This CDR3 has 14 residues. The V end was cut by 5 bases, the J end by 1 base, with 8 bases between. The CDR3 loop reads CASSPRLNTGELFF. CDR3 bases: TGTGCCAGCAGTCCTAGACTGAACACCGGGGAGCTGTTTTTT.

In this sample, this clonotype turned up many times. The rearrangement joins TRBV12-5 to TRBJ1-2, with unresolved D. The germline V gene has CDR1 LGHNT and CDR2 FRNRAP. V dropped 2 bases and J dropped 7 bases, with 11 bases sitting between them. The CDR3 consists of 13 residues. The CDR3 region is CASGLSRAFGYTF. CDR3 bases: TGTGCTAGTGGTTTGTCTCGGGCTTTTGGCTACACCTTC.

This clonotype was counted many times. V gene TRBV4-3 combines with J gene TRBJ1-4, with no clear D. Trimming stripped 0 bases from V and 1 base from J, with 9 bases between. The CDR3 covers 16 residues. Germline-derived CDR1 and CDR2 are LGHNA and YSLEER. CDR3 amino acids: CASSQDEGRTNEKLFF. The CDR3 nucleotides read TGCGCCAGCAGCCAAGATGAGGGCCGAACTAATGAAAAACTGTTTTTT.

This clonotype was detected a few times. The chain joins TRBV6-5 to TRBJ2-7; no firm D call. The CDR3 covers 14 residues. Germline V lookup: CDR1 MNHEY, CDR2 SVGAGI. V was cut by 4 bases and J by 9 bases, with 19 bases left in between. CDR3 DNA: TGTGCCAGCAGTTCCCCGGCTTCCCCCTTGGGGCAGTACTTC. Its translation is CASSSPASPLGQYF.